This T cell receptor beta chain is drawn from a study of blood T cell repertoires in COVID-19. The CDR3 sequence is 14 residues long. The germline CDR1 and CDR2 sequences are SGDLS and YYNGEE. V lost 4 bases to trimming and J lost 4 bases, with 11 bases between them. Assay: immunoSEQ multiplex PCR; the TCRdb copy retains only in-frame clones and omits some. In the table there are about 220,000 clones, about 86% of which are singletons. This sequence was found in a woman in her 30s who had recovered from COVID-19. The sequencing sample was made of peripheral blood. V and J are TRBV9 and TRBJ2-2; TRBD1 is a possible D gene (5 bases). This CDR3 reads CASSYQGATGELFF. The CDR3 bases are TGTGCCAGCAGCTACCAGGGTGCCACCGGGGAGCTGTTTTTT.